This T cell receptor (beta chain) was documented in a study of T cells in tuberculosis. TCRdb's copy holds only in-frame clones and misses some; the assay was immunoSEQ multiplex PCR. The sample contains tens of thousands of clones, over 90% of which appear only once. Per germline, CDR1 MGHDK and CDR2 SYGVNS. The CDR3 loop spans 14 amino acids. V gave up 3 bases and J gave up 8 bases, with 16 bases separating them. The genes are TRBV25-1 and TRBJ1-2; tentatively, D is TRBD1 (6 bases). Input material: PBMCs. The TCR originated in a donor between 10 and 35 years old with latent tuberculosis or without tuberculosis infection. CDR3 sequence: CASSEIWAGEGYTF. As DNA, the CDR3 is TGTGCCAGCAGTGAGATTTGGGCAGGGGAGGGCTACACCTTC.